Each of the 9 T cell receptor beta chains below was sequenced from the same sample in a study of vaccination effects on CD4 cells after COVID-19. Before any sequencing was done, the ViraFEST assay used viral peptide pools to expand antigen-specific CD4+ T cells. Following a roughly 10-day culture, CD4+ T cells were purified. The study found no prior SARS-CoV-2 infection in the vaccine recipients, who tested negative for nucleocapsid antibodies. Generated by immunoSEQ multiplex PCR, the TCRdb table keeps only in-frame clones and is missing some. Among 20,000 to 25,000 clones listed, just under 75% were seen once. These receptors have no known antigen. The sequencing used CD4+ T cells from PBMCs cultured with SARS-CoV-2 spike peptides, collected before COVID-19 vaccination. The receptors shown here come from a human donor who received a COVID-19 vaccine.

This sequence joins TRBV2 and TRBJ2-3; either TRBD1 or TRBD2 may fit D (5 bases each). The CDR3 contains 15 residues. CDR1 is SNHLY and CDR2 is FYNNEI in the germline V gene. With 6 bases removed from V and 2 bases from J, the gap between germline ends came to 15 bases. CDR3 sequence reads: CASSPFGTVTDTQYF. The CDR3 bases are TGTGCCAGCAGCCCCTTCGGGACGGTCACAGATACGCAGTATTTT.

This clone was seen only a few times. The gene calls are TRBV5-4 and TRBJ2-7; D not certain. Looked up from germline, CDR1 is SGHNT and CDR2 is YYREEE (reference sequence). The CDR3 runs 13 residues. Trimming left V 2 bases short and J 5 bases short, with 11 bases between. CDR3 region: CASSFPHGDEQYF. The CDR3, as DNA: TGTGCCAGCAGCTTTCCACATGGGGACGAGCAGTACTTC.

The J gene is TRBJ2-1, the V gene TRBV20-1; TRBD2 agrees at 8 bases. Unmatched junction bases numbered 13, after V lost 3 bases and J lost 0 bases. The CDR3 spans 18 residues. CDR1 DFQATT and CDR2 SNEGSKA come from the germline V gene (reference sequence). The CDR3: CSASHSGEWRFSYNEQFF. CDR3 nucleotides: TGCAGTGCTAGTCATAGCGGGGAGTGGCGGTTCTCCTACAATGAGCAGTTCTTC.

This sequence joins TRBV20-1 and TRBJ2-5, with 9 nucleotides matching TRBD2. The CDR3 has 16 amino acids. Germline CDR1 DFQATT, CDR2 SNEGSKA (reference sequence). Germline trimming cut 3 bases from V and 0 bases from J; bases unmatched to any gene: 8. The CDR3 nucleotides read TGCAGTGCTAGTGCCCTACTAGCGGGTAACCAAGAGACCCAGTACTTC. It is translated as CSASALLAGNQETQYF.

The CDR3 nucleotides are TGTGCCAGCAGCTTAGTCGGGCAGGGGGGCAATGAGCAGTTCTTC. Translating it yields CASSLVGQGGNEQFF. The rearrangement links TRBV7-6 to TRBJ2-1; a weak D match, TRBD1 (7 bases). Trimming took off 1 base at V and 6 bases at J, with 13 bases between the two ends. From germline, CDR1 is SGHVS and CDR2 FNYEAQ. The CDR3 runs 15 residues. Supplemented by reference TRBV7-6 and TRBJ2-1, the full variable domain reads GAGVSQSPRYKVTKRGQDVALRCDPISGHVSLYWYRQALGQGPEFLTYFNYEAQQDKSGLPNDRFSAERPEGSISTLTIQRTEQRDSAMYRCASSLVGQGGNEQFFGPGTRLTVL.

The chain is built from TRBV7-9 and TRBJ1-3, with D uncertain. V was trimmed by 1 base and J by 0 bases, leaving 19 bases between them. There are 19 residues in the CDR3. CDR1 and CDR2 (germline): SEHNR, FQNEAQ (reference sequence). As DNA, the CDR3 is TGTGCCAGCAGCTTAGGGACTCTTAAGGCCTCGAGCTCTGGAAACACCATATATTTT. Protein product: CASSLGTLKASSSGNTIYF. Looking up the rest from reference TRBV7-9 and TRBJ1-3 gives the full variable domain: DTGVSQNPRHKITKRGQNVTFRCDPISEHNRLYWYRQTLGQGPEFLTYFQNEAQLEKSRLLSDRFSAERPKGSFSTLEIQRTEQGDSAMYLCASSLGTLKASSSGNTIYFGEGSWLTVV.

The table lists this clone with a count of one. The chain has TRBV7-9 and TRBJ2-7; a weak D match, TRBD1 (6 bases). With 5 bases removed from V and 1 base from J, the gap between germline ends came to 12 bases. CDR1 and CDR2 from the germline V gene are SEHNR and FQNEAQ (reference sequence). The CDR3 is 14 residues long. The CDR3: CASSPQGTSYEQYF. The CDR3, as DNA: TGTGCCAGCAGCCCACAGGGAACATCCTACGAGCAGTACTTC.

The J gene is TRBJ2-7, the V gene TRBV6-2 or TRBV6-3; TRBD2 is a possible D gene (7 bases). CDR3 length: 16 amino acids. Germline lookup yields CDR1 MNHEY and CDR2 SVGEGT. V shed 6 bases and J shed 3 bases, with 21 bases lying between them. The CDR3 nucleotides read TGTGCCAGCAGCGCTCCCCAGGGGCGGGGGAACTACGAGCAGTACTTC. This encodes CASSAPQGRGNYEQYF.

The V and J genes are TRBV28 and TRBJ2-5, with D hard to call. The CDR3 sequence is 11 residues long. Between the trimmed V and J ends, which lost 2 bases and 5 bases, there was a span of 3 bases. The germline V gene has CDR1 MDHEN and CDR2 SYDVKM. CDR3 DNA: TGTGCCAGCAGTTTAAGGGAGACCCAGTACTTC. Translated, it gives CASSLRETQYF.